This T cell receptor (beta chain) was observed in a study of beta chain features in type 1 diabetes. V was shortened by 0 bases and J by 8 bases, with 7 bases between the two germline ends. The germline V gene encodes CDR1 LNHDA and CDR2 SQIVND (reference sequence). The CDR3 sequence is 12 residues long. Sequencing targeted expressed TCRB transcripts, as all isolated RNA had been reverse transcribed. Clones were sequenced by immunoSEQ multiplex PCR, and TCRdb holds only the in-frame ones, with some missing. This table holds under 300,000 clones, approximately 13% found once. Study observations and caveats: Shorter TCRB CDR3s, moderately but significantly so, were found in Type 1 diabetes patients in all four CD4+ subsets.

Sorting with CD45RO/CCR7/CD25/CD127/CD95/CD27 yielded naive, central memory, regulatory and stem-like memory CD4+ cells. Purity of each sorted population was above 98%. Points on this clone: Its antigen is as yet unknown.

Specimen: naive CD4+ T cells from blood. The rearrangement uses TRBV19 and TRBJ1-1, with D possibly matching TRBD1 (5 bases). The TCR was taken from a man aged 25-45 years with type 1 diabetes. In nucleotides, the CDR3 is TGTGCCAGTAGTATAGATCCAGGGGAAGCTTTCTTT. Protein: CASSIDPGEAFF.